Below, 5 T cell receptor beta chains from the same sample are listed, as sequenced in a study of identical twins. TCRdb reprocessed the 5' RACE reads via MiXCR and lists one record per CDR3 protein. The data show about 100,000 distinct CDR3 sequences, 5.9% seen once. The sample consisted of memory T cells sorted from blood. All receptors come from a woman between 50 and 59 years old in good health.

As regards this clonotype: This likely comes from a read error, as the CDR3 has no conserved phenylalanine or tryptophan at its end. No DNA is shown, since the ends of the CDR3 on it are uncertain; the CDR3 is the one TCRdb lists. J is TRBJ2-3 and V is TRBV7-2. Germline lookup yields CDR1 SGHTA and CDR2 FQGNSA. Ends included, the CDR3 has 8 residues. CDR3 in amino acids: CASSFRFV.

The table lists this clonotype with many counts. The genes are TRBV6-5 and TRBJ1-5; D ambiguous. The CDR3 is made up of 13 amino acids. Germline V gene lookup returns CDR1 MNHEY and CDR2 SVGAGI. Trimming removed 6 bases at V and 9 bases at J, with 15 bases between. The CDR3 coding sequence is TGTGCCAGCAGCCCTAAAAGCCCGAGGCCCCAGCATTTT. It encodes CASSPKSPRPQHF.

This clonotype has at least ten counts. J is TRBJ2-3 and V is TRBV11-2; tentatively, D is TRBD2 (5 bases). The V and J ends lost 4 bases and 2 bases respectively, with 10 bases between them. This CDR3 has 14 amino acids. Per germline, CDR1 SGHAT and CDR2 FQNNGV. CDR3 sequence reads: CASSSGVTTDTQYF. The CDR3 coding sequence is TGTGCCAGCAGCTCCGGGGTCACCACAGATACGCAGTATTTT.

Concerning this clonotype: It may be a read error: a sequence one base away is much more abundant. DNA for the CDR3: TGTGCCAGCAGCCCGGATAGCTCCTACAATGAGCAGTTCTTC. This codes for CASSPDSSYNEQFF. The chain uses TRBV11-2 and TRBJ2-1; D is uncertain. The CDR3 consists of 14 residues. The V end was cut by 5 bases, the J end by 0 bases, with 8 bases between. The germline CDR1 and CDR2 sequences are SGHAT and FQNNGV.

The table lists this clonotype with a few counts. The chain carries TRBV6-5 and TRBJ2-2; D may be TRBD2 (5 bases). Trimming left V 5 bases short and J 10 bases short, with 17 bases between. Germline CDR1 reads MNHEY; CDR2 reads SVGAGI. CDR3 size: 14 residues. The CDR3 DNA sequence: TGTGCCAGCAGTCTGTGGACGGGAAGGGCGGAGCTGTTTTTT. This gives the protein CASSLWTGRAELFF.